This TCR beta chain was obtained from a study of shared clonotypes between healthy human individuals. This CDR3 region has 15 residues. V shed 0 bases and J shed 3 bases, with 10 bases lying between them. CDR1 SGHVS and CDR2 FQNEAQ come from the germline V gene. Clones were read by immunoSEQ multiplex PCR, and TCRdb kept only the in-frame ones, dropping some. The sample comprises approximately 340,000 clones, less than 85% of which are singletons, and under 13% rests with the top ten. Into CD45RA+ naive and CD45RA-negative memory subsets, the CD4+ cells were split. The chain uses TRBV7-8 and TRBJ2-3, with a weak D call TRBD2 (5 bases). Sequencing was carried out using memory CD4+ T cells sorted from blood. Subset reported: CD45RA-negative fraction. This TCR derives from a man aged 25 to 45 in good health. CDR3 coding DNA: TGTGCCAGCAGCTTAGCGCTAGCTGGAACAGATACGCAGTATTTT. It yields the protein CASSLALAGTDTQYF.